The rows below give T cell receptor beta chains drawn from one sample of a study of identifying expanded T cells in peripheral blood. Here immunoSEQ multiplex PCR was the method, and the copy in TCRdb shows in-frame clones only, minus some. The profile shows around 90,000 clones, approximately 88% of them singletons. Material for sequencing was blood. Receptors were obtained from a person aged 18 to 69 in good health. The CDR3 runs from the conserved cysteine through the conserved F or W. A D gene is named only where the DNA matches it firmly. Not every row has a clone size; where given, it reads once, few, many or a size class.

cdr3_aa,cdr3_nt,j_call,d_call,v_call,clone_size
CSVHRARNVGYEQYF,TGCAGCGTACACCGGGCCAGAAACGTGGGCTACGAGCAGTACTTC,TRBJ2-7,-,TRBV29-1,-
CASSLEGGHGGMVYEQYF,TGCGCCAGCAGCTTGGAGGGGGGGCACGGCGGGATGGTTTACGAGCAGTACTTC,TRBJ2-7,-,TRBV5-1,-
CASSVEEGPYEQYF,TGTGCCAGCAGCGTAGAGGAGGGGCCCTACGAGCAGTACTTC,TRBJ2-7,-,TRBV9,-
CASSPGLATVEQYF,TGTGCCAGCAGCCCCGGACTAGCGACGGTCGAGCAGTACTTC,TRBJ2-7,TRBD2,TRBV5-4,few
CASTQTGLNTDTQYF,TGTGCCAGCACCCAGACAGGGTTAAACACAGATACGCAGTATTTT,TRBJ2-3,TRBD1,TRBV9,-
CSVAVSSGNTIYF,TGCAGCGTGGCAGTGAGCTCTGGAAACACCATATATTTT,TRBJ1-3,-,TRBV29-1,-
CASSLGLGDQPQHF,TGCGCCAGCAGCTTGGGGTTGGGGGATCAGCCCCAGCATTTT,TRBJ1-5,-,TRBV5-1,-
CASSLASQGANEKLFF,TGTGCCAGCAGCTTAGCTAGCCAGGGGGCTAATGAAAAACTGTTTTTT,TRBJ1-4,TRBD1,TRBV7-9,once
CASSLSGRNNQPQHF,TGTGCCAGCAGTTTATCAGGGAGAAACAATCAGCCCCAGCATTTT,TRBJ1-5,-,TRBV28,-
CASKTGLGSPLHF,TGTGCCAGCAAAACAGGGTTGGGGTCACCCCTCCACTTT,TRBJ1-6,-,TRBV28,once
CSGAPGPSYEQYF,TGCAGCGGGGCGCCAGGCCCTTCCTACGAGCAGTACTTC,TRBJ2-7,-,TRBV29-1,-
CASSYTENQPQHF,TGTGCCAGCAGTTACACGGAGAATCAGCCCCAGCATTTT,TRBJ1-5,-,TRBV6-5,-
CASRVTSGSSGELFF,TGTGCCAGTAGGGTGACTAGCGGGAGTTCCGGGGAGCTGTTTTTT,TRBJ2-2,TRBD2,TRBV19,-
CASSEDRAVLAYEQYF,TGTGCCAGCAGTGAAGATCGGGCAGTATTGGCCTACGAGCAGTACTTC,TRBJ2-7,-,TRBV6-1,-
CASSYKEGVTEAFF,TGTGCCAGCAGTTACAAGGAGGGAGTCACTGAAGCTTTCTTT,TRBJ1-1,-,TRBV6-5,-
CASSGTGDTGELFF,TGTGCCAGCAGCGGGACAGGGGACACCGGGGAGCTGTTTTTT,TRBJ2-2,TRBD1,TRBV6-4,-
CASSLAGSGGPYNEQFF,TGTGCCAGCAGCTTAGCGGGGAGCGGGGGTCCCTACAATGAGCAGTTCTTC,TRBJ2-1,TRBD2,TRBV7-2,-
CASSSPVGLAGTDTQYF,TGTGCCAGCAGCTCCCCCGTGGGGCTAGCGGGCACAGATACGCAGTATTTT,TRBJ2-3,TRBD2,TRBV11-2,once
CASSLGGVYGYTF,TGTGCCAGCAGCTTAGGTGGAGTATATGGCTACACCTTC,TRBJ1-2,-,TRBV7-2,-
CASSSPREYEQYF,TGTGCCAGCAGCTCACCCAGGGAATACGAGCAGTACTTC,TRBJ2-7,-,TRBV7-9,-
CATADGVRDWETQYF,TGTGCCACCGCGGACGGAGTACGTGATTGGGAGACCCAGTACTTC,TRBJ2-5,-,TRBV19,-
CASSPGSTDTQYF,TGTGCCAGTAGCCCCGGAAGCACAGATACGCAGTATTTT,TRBJ2-3,-,TRBV19,-
CASSLIVGSSYGYTF,TGTGCCAGCAGCTTAATTGTTGGCAGCTCCTATGGCTACACCTTC,TRBJ1-2,-,TRBV5-4,-
CASSLPFRTQETQYF,TGTGCCAGCAGTTTACCTTTCAGGACGCAAGAGACCCAGTACTTC,TRBJ2-5,-,TRBV28,-
CASSLGLRGEQYF,TGTGCCAGCAGCTTGGGCCTCCGAGGCGAGCAGTACTTC,TRBJ2-7,-,TRBV5-4,-
CASSRLDRATGELFF,TGTGCCAGTAGTAGGTTGGACAGGGCAACCGGGGAGCTGTTTTTT,TRBJ2-2,TRBD1,TRBV19,-
CASSTTMGAEAFF,TGTGCCAGCAGTACAACAATGGGGGCTGAAGCTTTCTTT,TRBJ1-1,-,TRBV7-9,once
CASGRSRTGYMNTEAFF,TGTGCTAGTGGCCGATCGCGGACAGGATACATGAACACTGAAGCTTTCTTT,TRBJ1-1,TRBD1,TRBV12-5,-
CAWSVRGRDEKLFF,TGTGCCTGGAGTGTACGGGGTCGGGATGAAAAACTGTTTTTT,TRBJ1-4,-,TRBV30,-
CSVDQERAEQFF,TGCAGCGTTGACCAGGAGAGGGCTGAGCAGTTCTTC,TRBJ2-1,-,TRBV29-1,-
CASSVEPGPYEQYF,TGTGCCAGCAGCGTAGAGCCTGGCCCCTACGAGCAGTACTTC,TRBJ2-7,-,TRBV9,-
CASSQDSGAGEQYF,TGCGCCAGCAGCCAAGATTCAGGGGCGGGTGAGCAGTACTTC,TRBJ2-7,-,TRBV4-3,-
CASSPGGYEQYF,TGTGCCAGCAGCCCTGGGGGCTACGAGCAGTACTTC,TRBJ2-7,-,TRBV5-6,-
CASSFSLGADADTQYF,TGTGCCAGCAGCTTTAGCCTGGGGGCAGATGCAGATACGCAGTATTTT,TRBJ2-3,-,TRBV7-8,-
CAFQRDFNEQFF,TGTGCCTTCCAAAGGGACTTCAATGAGCAGTTCTTC,TRBJ2-1,-,TRBV30,-
CASSQDRAGDNEQFF,TGTGCCAGCTCACAAGACAGGGCGGGAGACAATGAGCAGTTCTTC,TRBJ2-1,-,TRBV18,-
CASSLDPGQDTDTQYF,TGCGCCAGCAGCTTGGACCCTGGACAGGACACAGATACGCAGTATTTT,TRBJ2-3,TRBD1,TRBV5-1,-